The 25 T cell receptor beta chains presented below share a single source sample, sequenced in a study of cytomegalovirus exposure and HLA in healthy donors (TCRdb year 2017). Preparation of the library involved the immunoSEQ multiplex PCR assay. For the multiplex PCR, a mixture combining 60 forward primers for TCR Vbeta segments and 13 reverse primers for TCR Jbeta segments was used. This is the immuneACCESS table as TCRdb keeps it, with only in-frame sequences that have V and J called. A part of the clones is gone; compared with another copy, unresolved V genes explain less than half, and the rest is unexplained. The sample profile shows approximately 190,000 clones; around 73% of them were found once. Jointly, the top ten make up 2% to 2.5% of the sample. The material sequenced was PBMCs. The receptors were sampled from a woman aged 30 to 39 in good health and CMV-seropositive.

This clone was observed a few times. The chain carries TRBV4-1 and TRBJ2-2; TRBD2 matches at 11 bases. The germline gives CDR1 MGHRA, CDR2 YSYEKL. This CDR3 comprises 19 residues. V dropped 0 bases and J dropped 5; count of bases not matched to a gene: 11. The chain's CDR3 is CASSQERISGRASTGELFF. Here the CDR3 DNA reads TGCGCCAGCAGCCAAGAACGGATTAGCGGGAGGGCTAGTACCGGGGAGCTGTTTTTT.

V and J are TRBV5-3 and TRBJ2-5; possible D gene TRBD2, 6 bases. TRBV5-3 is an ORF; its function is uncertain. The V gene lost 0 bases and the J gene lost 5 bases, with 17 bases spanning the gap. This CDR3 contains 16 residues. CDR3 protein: CARSLGDFREKETQYF. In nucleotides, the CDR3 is TGTGCCAGAAGCTTGGGGGACTTTAGGGAGAAGGAGACCCAGTACTTC.

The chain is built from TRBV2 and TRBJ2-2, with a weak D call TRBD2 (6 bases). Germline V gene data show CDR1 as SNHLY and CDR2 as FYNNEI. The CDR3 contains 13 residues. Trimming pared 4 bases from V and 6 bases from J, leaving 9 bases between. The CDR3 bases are TGTGCCAGCAGTGTAACTAGCCCCGGGGAGCTGTTTTTT. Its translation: CASSVTSPGELFF. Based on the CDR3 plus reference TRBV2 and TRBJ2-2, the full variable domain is EPEVTQTPSHQVTQMGQEVILRCVPISNHLYFYWYRQILGQKVEFLVSFYNNEISEKSEIFDDQFSVERPDGSNFTLKIRSTKLEDSAMYFCASSVTSPGELFFGEGSRLTVL.

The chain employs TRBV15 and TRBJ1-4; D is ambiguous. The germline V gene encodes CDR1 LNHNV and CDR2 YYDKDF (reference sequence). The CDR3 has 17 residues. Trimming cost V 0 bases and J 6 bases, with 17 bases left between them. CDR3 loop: CATSRDAALEGDEKLFF. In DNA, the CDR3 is TGTGCCACCAGCAGAGATGCGGCCCTCGAGGGTGATGAAAAACTGTTTTTT.

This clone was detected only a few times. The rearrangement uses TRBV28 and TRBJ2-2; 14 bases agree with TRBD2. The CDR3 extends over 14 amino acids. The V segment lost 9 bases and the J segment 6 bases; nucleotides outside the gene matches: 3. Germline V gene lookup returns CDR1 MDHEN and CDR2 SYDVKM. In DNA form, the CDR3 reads TGTGCCAGTGGGACTAGCGGGAGTGCCGGGGAGCTGTTTTTT. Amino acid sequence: CASGTSGSAGELFF. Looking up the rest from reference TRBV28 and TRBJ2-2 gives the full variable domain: DVKVTQSSRYLVKRTGEKVFLECVQDMDHENMFWYRQDPGLGLRLIYFSYDVKMKEKGDIPEGYSVSREKKERFSLILESASTNQTSMYLCASGTSGSAGELFFGEGSRLTVL.

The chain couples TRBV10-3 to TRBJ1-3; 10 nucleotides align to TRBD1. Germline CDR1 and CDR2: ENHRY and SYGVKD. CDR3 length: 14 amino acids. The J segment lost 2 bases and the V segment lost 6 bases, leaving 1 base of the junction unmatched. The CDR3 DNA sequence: TGTGCCATCAGGGGACAGGGGACTGGAAACACCATATATTTT. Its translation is CAIRGQGTGNTIYF.

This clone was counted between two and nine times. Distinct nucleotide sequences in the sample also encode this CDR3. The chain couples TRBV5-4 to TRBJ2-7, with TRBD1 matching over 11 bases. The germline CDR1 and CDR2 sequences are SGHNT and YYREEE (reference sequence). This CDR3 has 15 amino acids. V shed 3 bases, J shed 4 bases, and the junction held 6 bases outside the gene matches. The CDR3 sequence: CASSSGGTGGYEQYF. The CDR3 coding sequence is TGTGCCAGCAGCTCAGGCGGGACAGGGGGTTACGAGCAGTACTTC.

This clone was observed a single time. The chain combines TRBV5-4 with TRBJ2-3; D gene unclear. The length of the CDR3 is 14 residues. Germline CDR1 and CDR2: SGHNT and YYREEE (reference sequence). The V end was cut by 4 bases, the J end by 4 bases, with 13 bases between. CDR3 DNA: TGTGCCAGCAGCAACCGGTGGGCACCAGATACGCAGTATTTT. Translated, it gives CASSNRWAPDTQYF.

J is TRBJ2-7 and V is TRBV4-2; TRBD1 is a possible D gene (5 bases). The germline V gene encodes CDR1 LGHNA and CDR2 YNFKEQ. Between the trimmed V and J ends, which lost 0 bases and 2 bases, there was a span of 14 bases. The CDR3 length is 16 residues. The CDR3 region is CASSQDWARVTYEQYF. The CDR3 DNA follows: TGTGCCAGCAGCCAAGATTGGGCCAGGGTGACCTACGAGCAGTACTTC.

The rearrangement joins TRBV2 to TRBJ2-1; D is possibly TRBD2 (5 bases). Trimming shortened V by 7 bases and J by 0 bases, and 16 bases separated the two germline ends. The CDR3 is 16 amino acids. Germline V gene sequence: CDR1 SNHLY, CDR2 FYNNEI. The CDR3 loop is CASTQLGTSSYNEQFF. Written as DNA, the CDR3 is TGTGCCAGCACCCAACTGGGAACTAGCTCCTACAATGAGCAGTTCTTC.

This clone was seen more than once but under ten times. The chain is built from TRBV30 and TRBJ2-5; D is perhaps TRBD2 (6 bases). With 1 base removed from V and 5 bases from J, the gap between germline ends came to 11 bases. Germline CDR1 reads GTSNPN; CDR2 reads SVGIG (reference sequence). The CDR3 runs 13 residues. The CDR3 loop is CAWSGLLAETQYF. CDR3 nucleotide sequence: TGTGCCTGGAGTGGGTTGCTAGCGGAGACCCAGTACTTC.

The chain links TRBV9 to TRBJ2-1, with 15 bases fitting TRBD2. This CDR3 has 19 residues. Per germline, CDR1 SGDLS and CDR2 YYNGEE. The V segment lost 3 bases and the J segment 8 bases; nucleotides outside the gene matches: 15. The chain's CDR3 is CASSGPGLAGGHSRDEQFF. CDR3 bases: TGTGCCAGCAGCGGGCCGGGACTAGCGGGGGGTCATTCAAGGGATGAGCAGTTCTTC.

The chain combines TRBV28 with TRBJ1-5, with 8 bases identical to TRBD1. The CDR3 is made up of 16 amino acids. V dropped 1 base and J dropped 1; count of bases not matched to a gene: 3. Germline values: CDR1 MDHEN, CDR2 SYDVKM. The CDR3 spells CASSLSGTGSNQPQHF. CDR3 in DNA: TGTGCCAGCAGTTTATCCGGGACAGGCAGCAATCAGCCCCAGCATTTT.

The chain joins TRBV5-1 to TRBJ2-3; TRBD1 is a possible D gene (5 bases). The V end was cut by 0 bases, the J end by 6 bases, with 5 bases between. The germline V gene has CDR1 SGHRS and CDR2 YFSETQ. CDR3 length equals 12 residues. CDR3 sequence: CASSLEGDTQYF. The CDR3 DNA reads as TGCGCCAGCAGCTTGGAGGGGGATACGCAGTATTTT. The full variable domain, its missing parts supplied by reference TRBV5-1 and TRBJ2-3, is KAGVTQTPRYLIKTRGQQVTLSCSPISGHRSVSWYQQTPGQGLQFLFEYFSETQRNKGNFPGRFSGRQFSNSRSEMNVSTLELGDSALYLCASSLEGDTQYFGPGTRLTVL.

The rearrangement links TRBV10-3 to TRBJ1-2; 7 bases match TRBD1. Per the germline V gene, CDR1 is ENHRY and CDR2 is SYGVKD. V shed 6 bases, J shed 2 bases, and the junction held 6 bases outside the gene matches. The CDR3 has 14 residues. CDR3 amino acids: CAIRRGQANYGYTF. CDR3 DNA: TGTGCCATCAGGCGAGGACAGGCGAACTATGGCTACACCTTC.

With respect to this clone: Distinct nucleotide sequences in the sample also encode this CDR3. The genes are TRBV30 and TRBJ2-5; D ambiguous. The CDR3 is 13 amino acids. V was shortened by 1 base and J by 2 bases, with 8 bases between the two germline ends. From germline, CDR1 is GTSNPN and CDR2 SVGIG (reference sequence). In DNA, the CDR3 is TGTGCCTGGAGTGGAGGCGGTCAAGAGACCCAGTACTTC. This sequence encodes CAWSGGGQETQYF.

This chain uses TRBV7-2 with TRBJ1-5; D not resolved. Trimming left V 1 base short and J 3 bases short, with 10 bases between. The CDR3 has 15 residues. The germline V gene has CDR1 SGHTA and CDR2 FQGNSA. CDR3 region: CASSLVWHNNQPQHF. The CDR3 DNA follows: TGTGCCAGCAGCTTAGTTTGGCATAACAATCAGCCCCAGCATTTT.

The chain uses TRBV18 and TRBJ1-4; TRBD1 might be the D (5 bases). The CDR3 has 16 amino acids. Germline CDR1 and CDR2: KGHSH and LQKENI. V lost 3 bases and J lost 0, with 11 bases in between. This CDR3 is CASSPGLGATNEKLFF. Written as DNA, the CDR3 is TGTGCCAGCTCACCCGGCCTAGGGGCAACTAATGAAAAACTGTTTTTT.

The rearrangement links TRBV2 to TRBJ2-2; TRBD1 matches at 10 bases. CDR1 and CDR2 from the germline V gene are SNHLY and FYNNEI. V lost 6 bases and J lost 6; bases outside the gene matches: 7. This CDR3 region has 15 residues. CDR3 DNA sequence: TGTGCCAGCAGCGGGACAGGGGCAAGTTCCGGGGAGCTGTTTTTT. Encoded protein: CASSGTGASSGELFF.

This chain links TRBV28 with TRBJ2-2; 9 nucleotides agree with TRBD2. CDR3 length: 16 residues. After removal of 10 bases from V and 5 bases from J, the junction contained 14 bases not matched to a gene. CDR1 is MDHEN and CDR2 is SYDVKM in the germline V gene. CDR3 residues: CATETFSGSGTGELFF. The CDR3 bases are TGTGCCACCGAGACCTTTAGCGGGAGTGGTACCGGGGAGCTGTTTTTT.

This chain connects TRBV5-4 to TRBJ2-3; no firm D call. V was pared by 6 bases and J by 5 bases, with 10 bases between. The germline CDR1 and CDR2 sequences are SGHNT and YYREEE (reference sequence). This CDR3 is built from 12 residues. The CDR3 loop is CASTTPQDTQYF. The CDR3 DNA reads TGTGCCAGCACCACTCCCCAAGATACGCAGTATTTT.

CDR3: CASSHSGDLEQYF. For the CDR3, the DNA is TGCGCCAGCAGCCACTCAGGGGATCTCGAGCAGTACTTC. The chain uses TRBV5-1 and TRBJ2-7; maybe TRBD1 (6 bases). CDR1 and CDR2 from the germline V gene are SGHRS and YFSETQ. V lost 4 bases and J 6 bases, leaving 14 bases between the germline ends. CDR3 length: 13 amino acids.

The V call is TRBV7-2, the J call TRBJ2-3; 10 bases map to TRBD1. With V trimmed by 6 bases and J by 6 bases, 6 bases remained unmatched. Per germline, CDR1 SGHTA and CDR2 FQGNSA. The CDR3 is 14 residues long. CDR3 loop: CASRRDRGWDTQYF. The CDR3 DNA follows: TGTGCCAGCAGGCGGGACAGGGGTTGGGATACGCAGTATTTT.

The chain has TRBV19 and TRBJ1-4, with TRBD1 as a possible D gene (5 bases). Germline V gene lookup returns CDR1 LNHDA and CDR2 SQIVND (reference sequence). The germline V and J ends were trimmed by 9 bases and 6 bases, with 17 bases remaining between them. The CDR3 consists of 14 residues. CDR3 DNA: TGTGCCAGCCGCAAGCAGGGCCCCGATGAAAAACTGTTTTTT. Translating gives CASRKQGPDEKLFF.

The CDR3 nucleotides read TGTGCCAGCAGGACAGTAGGAGGCTACACCTTC. Amino acids: CASRTVGGYTF. The V and J genes are TRBV6-1 and TRBJ1-2; possible D gene TRBD1, 5 bases. Trimming left V 6 bases short and J 8 bases short, with 10 bases between. The CDR3 length is 11 residues. Germline lookup yields CDR1 MNHNS and CDR2 SASEGT.